A selection of T cell receptor beta chains follows, all from one sample in a study of T-cell reconstitution after alpha-beta-depleted transplantation in children. Via MiXCR, TCRdb re-called the PCR reads, giving one row per CDR3 protein. The sample has 600,000 to 700,000 distinct CDR3 sequences, under 15% seen once. Sequenced here: PBMCs, sampled before TCRalphabeta/CD19-depleted stem cell transplant. All receptors come from a girl under 10 years old with congenital amegakaryocytic thrombocytopenia, due to receive a stem cell transplant. Both conserved end residues are part of each CDR3. The order of the fields is clone size, J gene, V gene, D gene, CDR3 protein, CDR3 DNA. A D gene is named only where the DNA matches it firmly. Size is omitted from some rows. Given values are once, few, many or a class for expanded clones.

abundance: few
j_gene: TRBJ2-3
v_gene: TRBV20-1
d_gene: -
CDR3aa: CSANPRQRLDTQYF
CDR3nt: TGCAGTGCCAACCCAAGGCAGCGACTCGATACGCAGTATTTT

abundance: many
j_gene: TRBJ1-2
v_gene: TRBV20-1
d_gene: TRBD1
CDR3aa: CSARKLGQGTNYGYTF
CDR3nt: TGCAGTGCCCGAAAACTCGGACAGGGAACCAACTATGGCTACACCTTC

abundance: many
j_gene: TRBJ1-4
v_gene: TRBV3-1
d_gene: -
CDR3aa: CASSRGELPGNEKLFF
CDR3nt: TGTGCCAGCAGCCGGGGGGAGCTCCCAGGCAATGAAAAACTGTTTTTT

abundance: many
j_gene: TRBJ1-6
v_gene: TRBV5-6
d_gene: -
CDR3aa: CASSAATTSPLHF
CDR3nt: TGTGCCAGCAGCGCGGCGACAACTTCACCCCTCCACTTT

abundance: -
j_gene: TRBJ2-7
v_gene: TRBV25-1
d_gene: TRBD2
CDR3aa: CATGLVYEQYF
CDR3nt: TGTGCCACCGGACTAGTCTACGAGCAGTACTTC

abundance: -
j_gene: TRBJ2-5
v_gene: TRBV7-2
d_gene: -
CDR3aa: CASSLEWAETQYF
CDR3nt: TGTGCCAGCAGCTTAGAATGGGCAGAGACCCAGTACTTC

abundance: many
j_gene: TRBJ2-7
v_gene: TRBV20-1
d_gene: TRBD2
CDR3aa: CSATTLAGDYEQYF
CDR3nt: TGCAGTGCTACTACATTAGCGGGAGACTACGAGCAGTACTTC

abundance: many
j_gene: TRBJ1-1
v_gene: TRBV24-1
d_gene: -
CDR3aa: CATRAGTEAFF
CDR3nt: TGTGCCACCAGGGCGGGCACTGAAGCTTTCTTT

abundance: once
j_gene: TRBJ2-3
v_gene: TRBV7-3
d_gene: -
CDR3aa: CASSLNGRHSTDTQYF
CDR3nt: TGTGCCAGCAGCCTGAACGGCAGACATAGCACAGATACGCAGTATTTT

abundance: few
j_gene: TRBJ1-6
v_gene: TRBV5-1
d_gene: -
CDR3aa: CASSLDTTANSPLHF
CDR3nt: TGCGCCAGCAGCTTGGATACCACAGCCAATTCACCCCTCCACTTT

abundance: -
j_gene: TRBJ2-7
v_gene: TRBV10-3
d_gene: -
CDR3aa: CAISESGEQIYEQYF
CDR3nt: TGTGCCATCAGTGAGTCGGGGGAGCAAATTTACGAGCAGTACTTC

abundance: many
j_gene: TRBJ2-7
v_gene: TRBV7-8
d_gene: -
CDR3aa: CASNEGRSAFYEQYF
CDR3nt: TGTGCCAGCAACGAGGGCCGGAGTGCTTTCTACGAGCAGTACTTC

abundance: many
j_gene: TRBJ1-3
v_gene: TRBV20-1
d_gene: -
CDR3aa: CSAGMGSGNTIYF
CDR3nt: TGCAGTGCCGGGATGGGTTCTGGAAACACCATATATTTT

abundance: many
j_gene: TRBJ2-5
v_gene: TRBV10-3
d_gene: TRBD2
CDR3aa: CAISPGLAGGLRETQYF
CDR3nt: TGTGCCATCAGCCCCGGACTAGCGGGAGGGCTACGAGAGACCCAGTACTTC

abundance: few
j_gene: TRBJ2-5
v_gene: TRBV15
d_gene: -
CDR3aa: CATSLPNTRETQYF
CDR3nt: TGTGCCACCAGCTTACCTAACACCAGAGAGACCCAGTACTTC

abundance: -
j_gene: TRBJ2-2
v_gene: TRBV12-3/TRBV12-4
d_gene: TRBD2
CDR3aa: CASRPSGRVHTGELFF
CDR3nt: TGTGCCAGCAGGCCTAGCGGGAGAGTTCACACCGGGGAGCTGTTTTTT

abundance: -
j_gene: TRBJ2-2
v_gene: TRBV14
d_gene: -
CDR3aa: CASSPSYGSHRNGELFF
CDR3nt: TGTGCCAGCAGCCCTTCATACGGGTCTCATAGGAACGGGGAGCTGTTTTTT

abundance: many
j_gene: TRBJ1-4
v_gene: TRBV7-9
d_gene: -
CDR3aa: CASSFDGITNEKLFF
CDR3nt: TGTGCCAGCAGCTTCGACGGCATAACTAATGAAAAACTGTTTTTT

abundance: many
j_gene: TRBJ2-3
v_gene: TRBV20-1
d_gene: TRBD2
CDR3aa: CSARDNAGLGTDTQYF
CDR3nt: TGCAGTGCTAGAGATAATGCGGGACTAGGCACAGATACGCAGTATTTT

abundance: -
j_gene: TRBJ1-1
v_gene: TRBV18
d_gene: -
CDR3aa: CASSLPGVLNTEAFF
CDR3nt: TGTGCCAGCTCACTCCCGGGGGTGCTGAACACTGAAGCTTTCTTT

abundance: few
j_gene: TRBJ2-1
v_gene: TRBV19
d_gene: -
CDR3aa: CASSNRQALSNEQFF
CDR3nt: TGTGCCAGTAGTAACCGACAGGCCCTTAGCAATGAGCAGTTCTTC

abundance: many
j_gene: TRBJ1-6
v_gene: TRBV27
d_gene: -
CDR3aa: CASSLPDSGFCSYNSPLHF
CDR3nt: TGTGCCAGCAGTTTACCCGATTCAGGGTTCTGCTCCTATAATTCACCCCTCCACTTT

abundance: few
j_gene: TRBJ2-5
v_gene: TRBV29-1
d_gene: -
CDR3aa: CSVVGALSETQYF
CDR3nt: TGCAGCGTCGTGGGAGCGCTTAGTGAGACCCAGTACTTC

abundance: many
j_gene: TRBJ2-2
v_gene: TRBV20-1
d_gene: TRBD1
CDR3aa: CSARDTGGWNTGELFF
CDR3nt: TGCAGTGCTAGAGATACAGGGGGCTGGAACACCGGGGAGCTGTTTTTT

abundance: -
j_gene: TRBJ2-5
v_gene: TRBV5-1
d_gene: TRBD1
CDR3aa: CASSSGQGEETQYF
CDR3nt: TGCGCCAGCAGCTCGGGACAGGGGGAAGAGACCCAGTACTTC

abundance: -
j_gene: TRBJ2-7
v_gene: TRBV29-1
d_gene: -
CDR3aa: CSVGVGEQYF
CDR3nt: TGCAGCGTTGGAGTGGGCGAGCAGTACTTC

abundance: many
j_gene: TRBJ1-1
v_gene: TRBV12-3/TRBV12-4
d_gene: -
CDR3aa: CASIPLGGTEAFF
CDR3nt: TGTGCCAGCATCCCCCTCGGGGGCACTGAAGCTTTCTTT

abundance: once
j_gene: TRBJ2-5
v_gene: TRBV6-5
d_gene: -
CDR3aa: CASSYAGAGTQYF
CDR3nt: TGTGCCAGCAGTTACGCGGGGGCCGGGACCCAGTACTTC

abundance: many
j_gene: TRBJ2-1
v_gene: TRBV20-1
d_gene: TRBD2
CDR3aa: CSASTSGRLYNEQFF
CDR3nt: TGCAGTGCTTCAACTAGCGGGAGGCTTTACAATGAGCAGTTCTTC

abundance: few
j_gene: TRBJ1-5
v_gene: TRBV15
d_gene: -
CDR3aa: CATSRVRDKSYQPQHF
CDR3nt: TGTGCCACCAGCAGGGTCCGGGACAAGAGTTATCAGCCCCAGCATTTT

abundance: -
j_gene: TRBJ2-3
v_gene: TRBV5-1
d_gene: -
CDR3aa: CASSPTPGTQYF
CDR3nt: TGCGCCAGCAGCCCTACCCCGGGCACGCAGTATTTT

abundance: -
j_gene: TRBJ2-5
v_gene: TRBV5-1
d_gene: -
CDR3aa: CASSVQAEGTQYF
CDR3nt: TGCGCCAGCAGCGTCCAGGCCGAAGGGACCCAGTACTTC

abundance: many
j_gene: TRBJ2-7
v_gene: TRBV20-1
d_gene: -
CDR3aa: CSARTGFDYEQYF
CDR3nt: TGCAGTGCTAGAACTGGATTCGACTACGAGCAGTACTTC

abundance: few
j_gene: TRBJ2-2
v_gene: TRBV4-1
d_gene: TRBD1
CDR3aa: CASSPTGGMAGELFF
CDR3nt: TGCGCCAGCAGCCCGACAGGGGGCATGGCCGGGGAGCTGTTTTTT

abundance: few
j_gene: TRBJ2-7
v_gene: TRBV7-6
d_gene: -
CDR3aa: CASSSDGGYEQYF
CDR3nt: TGTGCCAGCAGCTCGGACGGGGGTTACGAGCAGTACTTC

abundance: -
j_gene: TRBJ2-7
v_gene: TRBV20-1
d_gene: -
CDR3aa: CSVSTLSSYEQYF
CDR3nt: TGCAGTGTTTCGACTCTTAGCTCCTACGAGCAGTACTTC

abundance: many
j_gene: TRBJ1-1
v_gene: TRBV29-1
d_gene: -
CDR3aa: CSVEENSEAFF
CDR3nt: TGCAGCGTTGAAGAGAACTCTGAAGCTTTCTTT

abundance: few
j_gene: TRBJ1-2
v_gene: TRBV7-9
d_gene: TRBD1
CDR3aa: CASSLTTPGQGASYYTF
CDR3nt: TGTGCCAGCAGCTTGACAACGCCGGGACAGGGGGCATCGTACTACACCTTC

abundance: many
j_gene: TRBJ2-3
v_gene: TRBV5-4
d_gene: TRBD2
CDR3aa: CASSLVSVAGGPSTDTQYF
CDR3nt: TGTGCCAGCAGCTTGGTGTCGGTAGCGGGAGGGCCCTCCACAGATACGCAGTATTTT